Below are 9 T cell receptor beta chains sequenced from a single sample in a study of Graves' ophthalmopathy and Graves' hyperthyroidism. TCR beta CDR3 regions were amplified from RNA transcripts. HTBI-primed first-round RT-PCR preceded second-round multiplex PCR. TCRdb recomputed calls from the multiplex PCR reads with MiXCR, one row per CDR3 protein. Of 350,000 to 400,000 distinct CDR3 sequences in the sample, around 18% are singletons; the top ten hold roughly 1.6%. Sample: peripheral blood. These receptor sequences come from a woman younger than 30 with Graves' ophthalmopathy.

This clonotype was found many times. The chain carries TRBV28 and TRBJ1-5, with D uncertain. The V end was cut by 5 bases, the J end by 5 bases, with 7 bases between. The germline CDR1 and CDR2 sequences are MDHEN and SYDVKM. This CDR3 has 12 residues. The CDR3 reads CASSQTYQPQHF. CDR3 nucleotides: TGTGCCAGCAGTCAGACCTATCAGCCCCAGCATTTT. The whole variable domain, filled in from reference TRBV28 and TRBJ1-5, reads DVKVTQSSRYLVKRTGEKVFLECVQDMDHENMFWYRQDPGLGLRLIYFSYDVKMKEKGDIPEGYSVSREKKERFSLILESASTNQTSMYLCASSQTYQPQHFGDGTRLSIL.

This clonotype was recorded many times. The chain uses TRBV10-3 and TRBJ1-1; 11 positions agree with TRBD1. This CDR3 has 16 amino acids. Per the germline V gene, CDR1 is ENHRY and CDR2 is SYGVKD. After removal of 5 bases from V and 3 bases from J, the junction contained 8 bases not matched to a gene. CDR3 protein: CAISPGQGEGYTEAFF. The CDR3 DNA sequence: TGTGCCATCAGTCCGGGACAGGGGGAAGGTTACACTGAAGCTTTCTTT.

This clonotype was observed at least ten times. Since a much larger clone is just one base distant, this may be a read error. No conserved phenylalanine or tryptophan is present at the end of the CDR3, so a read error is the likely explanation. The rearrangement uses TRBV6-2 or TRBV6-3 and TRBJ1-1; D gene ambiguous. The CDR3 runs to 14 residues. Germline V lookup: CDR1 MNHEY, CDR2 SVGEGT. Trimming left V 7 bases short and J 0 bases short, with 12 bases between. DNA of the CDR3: TGTGCCAGCAACCTTGGTCTGGTGAACACTGAAGCTTTCTAT. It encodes CASNLGLVNTEAFY.

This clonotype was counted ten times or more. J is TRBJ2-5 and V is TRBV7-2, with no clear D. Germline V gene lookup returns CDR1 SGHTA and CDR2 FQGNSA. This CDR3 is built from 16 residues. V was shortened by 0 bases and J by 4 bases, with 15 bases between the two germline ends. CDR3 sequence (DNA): TGTGCCAGCAGCTTAGCCCCAGGAGTCGTTGGAGAGACCCAGTACTTC. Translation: CASSLAPGVVGETQYF.

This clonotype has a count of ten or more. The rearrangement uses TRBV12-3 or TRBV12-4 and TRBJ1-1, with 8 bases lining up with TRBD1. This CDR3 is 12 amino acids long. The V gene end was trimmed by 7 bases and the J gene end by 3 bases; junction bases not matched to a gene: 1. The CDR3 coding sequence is TGTGCCAGCAACAGGGGGTACACTGAAGCTTTCTTT. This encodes CASNRGYTEAFF.

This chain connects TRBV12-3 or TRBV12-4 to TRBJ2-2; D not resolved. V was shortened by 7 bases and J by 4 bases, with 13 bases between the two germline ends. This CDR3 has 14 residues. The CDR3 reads CASTQRGATGELFF. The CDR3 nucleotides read TGTGCCAGCACCCAACGAGGAGCCACCGGGGAGCTGTTTTTT.

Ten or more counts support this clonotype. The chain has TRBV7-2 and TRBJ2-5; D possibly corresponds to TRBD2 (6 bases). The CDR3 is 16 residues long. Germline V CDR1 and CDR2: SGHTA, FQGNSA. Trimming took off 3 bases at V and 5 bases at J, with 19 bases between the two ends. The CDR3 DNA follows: TGTGCCAGCAGCTTCGCTGGCGGGATCTTCGGGGAGACCCAGTACTTC. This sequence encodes CASSFAGGIFGETQYF.

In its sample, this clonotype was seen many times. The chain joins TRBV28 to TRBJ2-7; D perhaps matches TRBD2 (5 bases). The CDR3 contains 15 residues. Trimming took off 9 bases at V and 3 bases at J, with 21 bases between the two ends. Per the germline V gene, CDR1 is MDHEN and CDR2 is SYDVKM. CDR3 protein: CASTEPGMRVYEQYF. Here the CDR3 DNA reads TGTGCCAGTACGGAGCCCGGAATGAGGGTCTACGAGCAGTACTTC. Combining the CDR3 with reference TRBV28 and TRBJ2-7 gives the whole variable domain DVKVTQSSRYLVKRTGEKVFLECVQDMDHENMFWYRQDPGLGLRLIYFSYDVKMKEKGDIPEGYSVSREKKERFSLILESASTNQTSMYLCASTEPGMRVYEQYFGPGTRLTVT.

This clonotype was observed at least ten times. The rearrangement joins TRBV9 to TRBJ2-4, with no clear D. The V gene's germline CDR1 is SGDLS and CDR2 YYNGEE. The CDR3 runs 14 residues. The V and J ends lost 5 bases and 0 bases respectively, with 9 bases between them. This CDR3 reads CASSEGLAKNIQYF. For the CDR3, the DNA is TGTGCCAGCAGTGAAGGGCTAGCCAAAAACATTCAGTACTTC.